These 24 T cell receptor beta chains were all obtained from the same sample, sequenced in a study of CD8+CD57+ T cells in acquired aplastic anemia. Patients sequenced had flow cytometry evidence of CD8+CD57+ cell expansion. Genomic DNA templated the TCR beta VDJ and CDR3 profiling. TCRdb recomputed calls from the reads with MiXCR, one row per CDR3 protein. The top ten clones hold 9.5% to 15% of a sample with about 150,000 distinct CDR3 sequences, about 50% of them seen once. The sequencing sample was made of sorted CD4+, CD8+, or CD8+CD57+ T cells (not recorded which) from PBMCs. The receptors shown here come from a human donor with aplastic anemia.

In its sample, this clonotype was seen a few times. A much larger clone differs from this one at a single base, so this may be a read error. The rearrangement uses TRBV19 and TRBJ2-1, with 11 nucleotides matching TRBD1. Germline CDR1 and CDR2: LNHDA and SQIVND (reference sequence). This CDR3 has 13 residues. CDR3: CASGTGGNNGQFF. The CDR3 coding sequence is TGTGCCAGCGGGACAGGGGGTAATAATGGGCAGTTCTTC.

This clonotype came up many times. The chain has TRBV5-1 and TRBJ1-1, with a possible D match to TRBD1 (6 bases). From germline, CDR1 is SGHRS and CDR2 YFSETQ. Trimming shortened V by 4 bases and J by 5 bases, and 12 bases separated the two germline ends. This CDR3 comprises 13 residues. The CDR3, as DNA: TGCGCCAGCAGCCTTCGGGGGCGGACTGAAGCTTTCTTT. Protein product: CASSLRGRTEAFF.

This clonotype showed up many times. The V and J genes are TRBV6-1 and TRBJ1-5, with 7 bases aligning to TRBD1. This CDR3 spans 13 amino acids. The germline CDR1 and CDR2 sequences are MNHNS and SASEGT. The V gene end was trimmed by 6 bases and the J gene end by 8 bases; junction bases not matched to a gene: 7. The CDR3 loop is CASRQGRDKPQHF. CDR3 DNA: TGTGCCAGCAGACAGGGGAGGGATAAGCCCCAGCATTTT.

In this sample, this clonotype turned up many times. J is TRBJ2-1 and V is TRBV12-3 or TRBV12-4; maybe TRBD2 (6 bases). This CDR3 is 12 amino acids long. Between the trimmed V and J ends, which lost 5 bases and 15 bases, there was a span of 17 bases. Here the CDR3 DNA reads TGTGCCAGCAGTCGAAACCGGGACTTATTGTTCTTC. Translating gives CASSRNRDLLFF.

The V and J genes are TRBV5-1 and TRBJ2-3, with D maybe TRBD2 (6 bases). The V end was cut by 2 bases, the J end by 1 base, with 17 bases between. The CDR3 sequence is 17 residues long. The germline V gene encodes CDR1 SGHRS and CDR2 YFSETQ. The CDR3 is CASSFGTGTGGTDTQYF. The DNA of the CDR3 is TGCGCCAGCAGCTTCGGAACCGGGACTGGAGGCACAGATACGCAGTATTTT.

This clonotype showed up just once. The V and J genes are TRBV4-1 and TRBJ2-7, with 10 bases matching TRBD1. J was trimmed by 3 bases and V by 1 base; bases with no gene match: 3. The CDR3 loop spans 15 amino acids. Germline values: CDR1 MGHRA, CDR2 YSYEKL. This chain's CDR3 is CASSQGGTGVYEQYF. DNA for the CDR3: TGCGCCAGCAGCCAAGGGGGGACAGGGGTCTACGAGCAGTACTTC.

This clonotype was seen repeatedly, ten times or more. The chain carries TRBV7-9 and TRBJ1-3; D ambiguous. The V gene's germline CDR1 is SEHNR and CDR2 FQNEAQ (reference sequence). The V gene lost 6 bases and the J gene lost 3 bases, with 6 bases spanning the gap. This CDR3 is 12 amino acids long. The CDR3 reads CASSDGGNTIYF. The CDR3 nucleotides read TGTGCCAGCAGTGACGGTGGAAACACCATATATTTT.

The genes are TRBV2 and TRBJ2-5, with 15 bases that match TRBD2. This CDR3 spans 18 amino acids. Germline trimming cut 4 bases from V and 2 bases from J; bases unmatched to any gene: 8. Germline lookup yields CDR1 SNHLY and CDR2 FYNNEI. The CDR3 protein is CASSARIGTSGGQETQYF. The CDR3 nucleotides read TGTGCCAGCAGTGCCCGAATAGGGACTAGCGGGGGGCAAGAGACCCAGTACTTC.

CDR3 in DNA: TGTGCCAGCAGCTCCAGACTAGCGGGTTTATACTACGAGCAGTACTTC. Its protein product is CASSSRLAGLYYEQYF. This chain joins TRBV5-6 and TRBJ2-7; 10 bases fit TRBD2. The CDR3 totals 16 residues. After removal of 3 bases from V and 3 bases from J, the junction contained 9 bases not matched to a gene. Germline values: CDR1 SGHDT, CDR2 YYEEEE.

This clonotype was picked up many times. The chain employs TRBV12-3 or TRBV12-4 and TRBJ2-3; D call uncertain. Trimming took off 6 bases at V and 2 bases at J, with 6 bases between the two ends. The CDR3 is made up of 12 amino acids. CDR3 coding DNA: TGTGCCAGCAGCCGACCCACAGATACGCAGTATTTT. This gives the protein CASSRPTDTQYF.

At least ten counts were recorded for this clonotype. This chain links TRBV7-2 with TRBJ2-3; 15 bases line up with TRBD2. The junction had 8 bases not matched to a gene; V was cut back by 0 bases and J by 7 bases. Germline CDR1 reads SGHTA; CDR2 reads FQGNSA. This CDR3 contains 18 residues. The CDR3 DNA reads as TGTGCCAGCAGCTTAGCCTCCGGACTAGCGGGGGGGCCTTATACGCAGTATTTT. Amino acids: CASSLASGLAGGPYTQYF.

The V and J genes are TRBV7-2 and TRBJ1-2; no clear D. The CDR3 totals 13 residues. Germline V gene data show CDR1 as SGHTA and CDR2 as FQGNSA. The V and J ends lost 4 bases and 3 bases respectively, with 9 bases between them. This chain's CDR3 is CASSSSRHYGYTF. The CDR3 coding sequence is TGTGCCAGCAGCTCATCCCGACACTATGGCTACACCTTC.

The rearrangement joins TRBV20-1 to TRBJ1-4; TRBD1 might be the D (5 bases). CDR3 length: 14 residues. The V gene lost 0 bases and the J gene lost 8 bases, with 13 bases spanning the gap. Germline V gives CDR1 DFQATT, CDR2 SNEGSKA (reference sequence). The CDR3 is CSARDAGGAEKLFF. The CDR3 DNA reads TGCAGTGCTAGAGATGCGGGGGGAGCCGAAAAACTGTTTTTT.

To note about this clonotype: This sequence may be a read error, since a much larger clone differs from it by one base. The chain carries TRBV6-4 and TRBJ2-1; D gene uncertain. The V and J ends lost 2 bases and 8 bases respectively, with 10 bases between them. From germline, CDR1 is MRHNA and CDR2 SNTAGT. This CDR3 has 13 residues. The CDR3 DNA sequence: TGTGCCAGCAGTGACCCCCTCACTCATGAGCAGTTCTTC. Translating it yields CASSDPLTHEQFF.

There are a few counts of this clonotype. The rearrangement joins TRBV29-1 to TRBJ2-7; maybe TRBD1 (6 bases). The V gene lost 5 bases and the J gene lost 3 bases, with 23 bases spanning the gap. The germline gives CDR1 SQVTM, CDR2 ANQGSEA. The CDR3 covers 16 residues. CDR3 sequence reads: CSVKGRGQKNVYEQYF. As DNA, the CDR3 is TGCAGCGTTAAGGGTCGCGGACAGAAAAACGTCTACGAGCAGTACTTC.

This clonotype was seen ten or more times. The rearrangement links TRBV7-9 to TRBJ2-7; 11 nucleotides agree with TRBD1. Germline V CDR1 and CDR2: SEHNR, FQNEAQ (reference sequence). The CDR3 consists of 13 residues. Losses at the gene ends were 3 bases for V and 5 bases for J; bases not matched to a gene: 0. The CDR3 loop is CASSLGQGDEQYF. The CDR3 nucleotides read TGTGCCAGCAGCTTGGGACAGGGGGACGAGCAGTACTTC.

In DNA form, the CDR3 reads TGTGCCAGCAGCCCATCATCGGGGGGCTCCTTCAAGAACACTGAAGCTTTCTTT. Translated: CASSPSSGGSFKNTEAFF. The genes are TRBV12-3 or TRBV12-4 and TRBJ1-1, with D perhaps matching TRBD1 (6 bases). CDR3 length: 18 residues. V shed 6 bases and J shed 1 base, with 24 bases lying between them.

The chain combines TRBV2 with TRBJ1-2; no clear D. CDR3 size: 10 residues. Germline-derived CDR1 and CDR2 are SNHLY and FYNNEI. Trimming removed 4 bases from V and 7 bases from J, with 4 bases in between. The CDR3 is CASSGPGYTF. In DNA form, the CDR3 reads TGTGCCAGCAGTGGACCTGGCTACACCTTC. Based on the CDR3 plus reference TRBV2 and TRBJ1-2, the full variable domain is EPEVTQTPSHQVTQMGQEVILRCVPISNHLYFYWYRQILGQKVEFLVSFYNNEISEKSEIFDDQFSVERPDGSNFTLKIRSTKLEDSAMYFCASSGPGYTFGSGTRLTVV.

This clonotype was picked up a small number of times. The chain carries TRBV25-1 and TRBJ1-6; D is ambiguous. This CDR3 comprises 14 residues. The germline gives CDR1 MGHDK, CDR2 SYGVNS. V was cut by 3 bases and J by 8 bases, with 11 bases left in between. For the CDR3, the DNA is TGTGCCAGCAGTGACTCTGCAAAGCATTCACCCCTCCACTTT. Encoded protein: CASSDSAKHSPLHF.

This clonotype was detected many times. This CDR3 is CASSFSSLQQGKEQYF. CDR3 sequence (DNA): TGTGCCAGCAGTTTCTCCTCCCTCCAACAGGGAAAGGAGCAGTACTTC. The rearrangement links TRBV12-3 or TRBV12-4 to TRBJ2-7; D is possibly TRBD1 (6 bases). This CDR3 has 16 amino acids. V was clipped by 3 bases and J by 7 bases, with 22 bases between them.

A word on this clonotype: Since a much larger clone is just one base distant, this may be a read error. The chain joins TRBV2 to TRBJ1-1; D gene uncertain. This CDR3 contains 14 residues. Germline V gene sequence: CDR1 SNHLY, CDR2 FYNNEI. The chain's CDR3 is CASSWRVRNTGAFF. DNA for the CDR3: TGTGCCAGCAGTTGGAGGGTCCGGAACACTGGAGCTTTCTTT.

In the case of this clonotype: This clone may be a read error of a much larger clone one base away. The J gene is TRBJ1-2, the V gene TRBV9; 9 positions agree with TRBD1. Germline loops: CDR1 SGDLS, CDR2 YYNGEE. The CDR3 loop spans 15 amino acids. The DNA for the CDR3 is TGTGTCAGCAGCCCCCCGGGACAGGGCACCGCTGGCTACACCTTC. Translation: CVSSPPGQGTAGYTF.

V and J are TRBV20-1 and TRBJ2-2, with 8 bases identical to TRBD2. Germline lookup yields CDR1 DFQATT and CDR2 SNEGSKA (reference sequence). Unmatched junction bases numbered 5, after V lost 0 bases and J lost 5 bases. The CDR3 runs 15 residues. In nucleotides, the CDR3 is TGCAGTGCTAGAGAACCGGGGACTAGAACCGGGGAGCTGTTTTTT. Protein: CSAREPGTRTGELFF.

This chain connects TRBV7-3 to TRBJ2-5; D ambiguous. Germline values: CDR1 SGHTA, CDR2 FQGTGA. The V gene lost 2 bases and the J gene lost 6 bases, with 16 bases spanning the gap. The CDR3 length is 15 residues. CDR3 loop: CASSLDASRGQTQYF. The CDR3 coding sequence is TGTGCCAGCAGCTTAGATGCTAGTAGAGGACAGACCCAGTACTTC.